A single sample is the source of the 24 T cell receptor beta chains below, sequenced in a study of CD8+CD57+ T cells in acquired aplastic anemia. CDR3 and TCR beta VDJ profiling relied on a genomic DNA template. TCRdb processed the reads anew with MiXCR; each CDR3 protein has one entry. This sample has about 180,000 distinct CDR3 sequences; approximately 52% occur once, and the top ten carry about 1.8%. An expansion of CD8+CD57+ cells by flow cytometry had been shown in patients chosen for sequencing. Sequencing was performed on sorted CD4+, CD8+, or CD8+CD57+ T cells (not recorded which) from PBMCs. The receptors were sampled from a human donor with aplastic anemia.

The genes are TRBV7-8 and TRBJ1-3; tentatively, D is TRBD1 (5 bases). From germline, CDR1 is SGHVS and CDR2 FQNEAQ. The CDR3 runs 15 residues. The V and J ends lost 5 bases and 6 bases respectively, with 17 bases between them. CDR3 residues: CASSRPGAMANTIYF. CDR3 in DNA: TGTGCCAGCAGCCGACCCGGGGCAATGGCAAACACCATATATTTT.

In this sample, this clonotype turned up many times. The V call is TRBV7-2, the J call TRBJ2-5, with TRBD2 identical over 9 bases. Per germline, CDR1 SGHTA and CDR2 FQGNSA. With V trimmed by 2 bases and J by 7 bases, 14 bases remained unmatched. The CDR3 extends over 17 amino acids. CDR3 in DNA: TGTGCCAGCAGCTTATCGATAGCGGGGGCGAGCGACGGGACCCAGTACTTC. Residues: CASSLSIAGASDGTQYF.

The chain combines TRBV12-3 or TRBV12-4 with TRBJ2-7, with TRBD2 matching 9 bases. The CDR3 is 15 residues long. V shed 5 bases and J 4 bases; nucleotides not matched to a gene: 9. The chain's CDR3 is CASSPISGSGYEQYF. The CDR3 coding sequence is TGTGCCAGCAGTCCCATTAGCGGGAGTGGATACGAGCAGTACTTC.

The chain is built from TRBV7-9 and TRBJ2-7, with D possibly TRBD2 on 6 matching bases. CDR1 is SEHNR, CDR2 FQNEAQ, per germline (reference sequence). The CDR3 is 13 residues long. V was cut by 10 bases and J by 2 bases, with 15 bases left in between. As DNA, the CDR3 is TGTGCCACTACAAAGGGACTCACCTACGAGCAGTACTTC. This codes for CATTKGLTYEQYF. Drawing the rest from reference TRBV7-9 and TRBJ2-7, the complete variable domain is DTGVSQNPRHKITKRGQNVTFRCDPISEHNRLYWYRQTLGQGPEFLTYFQNEAQLEKSRLLSDRFSAERPKGSFSTLEIQRTEQGDSAMYLCATTKGLTYEQYFGPGTRLTVT.

This clonotype occurred a few times. This could be a read error, since a much larger clone is one nucleotide away. This CDR3 is missing its conserved last phenylalanine or tryptophan, likely due to a read error. This rearrangement joins TRBV20-1 to TRBJ1-1; tentatively, D is TRBD1 (6 bases). The CDR3 runs 13 residues. V shed 5 bases and J shed 1 base, with 11 bases lying between them. The germline CDR1 and CDR2 sequences are DFQATT and SNEGSKA (reference sequence). CDR3 sequence: CSAGGTRNTEAFL. CDR3 nucleotides: TGCAGTGCTGGGGGCACCCGGAACACTGAAGCTTTCCTT.

On this clonotype: This may arise from a read error, as a much more abundant clone is one base away. The chain couples TRBV6-1 to TRBJ1-1; D remains unclear. CDR1 is MNHNS, CDR2 SASEGT, per germline. This CDR3 is 11 amino acids long. In nucleotides, the CDR3 is TGTGTCAGCAGTCCGGTGACTGAAGCTTTCTTT. Amino acid sequence: CVSSPVTEAFF.

This clonotype was detected ten times or more. This sequence joins TRBV5-5 and TRBJ2-7; 12 nucleotides align to TRBD1. V shed 5 bases and J 2 bases; nucleotides not matched to a gene: 8. The CDR3 spans 16 residues. The germline V gene encodes CDR1 SGHKS and CDR2 YYEKEE (reference sequence). The CDR3 reads CASRHGTGGPPYEQYF. The CDR3 DNA reads TGTGCCAGCAGACACGGGACAGGGGGCCCCCCCTACGAGCAGTACTTC.

This clonotype was seen repeatedly, ten times or more. The CDR3 is CASSSKGATNEKLFF. CDR3 coding DNA: TGCGCCAGCAGTTCAAAGGGTGCAACTAATGAAAAACTGTTTTTT. The chain employs TRBV5-1 and TRBJ1-4; D gene uncertain. Trimming removed 5 bases from V and 0 bases from J, with 11 bases in between. CDR3 length equals 15 residues. Germline lookup yields CDR1 SGHRS and CDR2 YFSETQ.

The CDR3 DNA reads TGTGCCAGCAGCCGCGCACCATACAATGAGCAGTTCTTC. It translates to CASSRAPYNEQFF. The chain joins TRBV7-9 to TRBJ2-1; D gene uncertain. The germline CDR1 and CDR2 sequences are SEHNR and FQNEAQ (reference sequence). V was clipped by 5 bases and J by 4 bases, with 9 bases between them. This CDR3 region has 13 residues.

This clonotype was detected ten times or more. This chain links TRBV18 with TRBJ2-6; D gene unclear. Per germline, CDR1 KGHSH and CDR2 LQKENI. Between the trimmed V and J ends, which lost 3 bases and 4 bases, there was a span of 7 bases. The CDR3 loop spans 14 amino acids. In DNA form, the CDR3 reads TGTGCCAGCTCACCGGTTCTGGGGGCCAACGTCCTGACTTTC. Protein product: CASSPVLGANVLTF.

This clonotype was seen repeatedly, ten times or more. The chain uses TRBV9 and TRBJ2-1; 9 nucleotides line up with TRBD2. V was clipped by 0 bases and J by 0 bases; unmatched bases: 7. Germline CDR1 reads SGDLS; CDR2 reads YYNGEE. This CDR3 is built from 18 residues. DNA for the CDR3: TGTGCCAGCAGCGTAGGGCCTAGCGGGGTGAGCTCCTACAATGAGCAGTTCTTC. Translated: CASSVGPSGVSSYNEQFF.

In this sample, this clonotype turned up many times. The chain has TRBV7-2 and TRBJ1-1; D is possibly TRBD1 (6 bases). Germline CDR1 and CDR2: SGHTA and FQGNSA. The CDR3 contains 14 residues. V was pared by 4 bases and J by 3 bases, with 12 bases between. CDR3 residues: CASSSDSRYTEAFF. CDR3 sequence (DNA): TGTGCCAGCAGCTCGGACAGTAGATACACTGAAGCTTTCTTT. Filled out from reference TRBV7-2 and TRBJ1-1, the complete variable domain reads GAGVSQSPSNKVTEKGKDVELRCDPISGHTALYWYRQSLGQGLEFLIYFQGNSAPDKSGLPSDRFSAERTGGSVSTLTIQRTQQEDSAVYLCASSSDSRYTEAFFGQGTRLTVV.

Ten or more counts support this clonotype. The chain has TRBV6-2 or TRBV6-3 and TRBJ1-2, with D possibly matching TRBD1 (6 bases). This CDR3 region has 12 residues. Germline V CDR1 and CDR2: MNHEY, SVGEGT. V was pared by 6 bases and J by 8 bases, with 13 bases between. This CDR3 reads CASRQAGAGYTF. The CDR3 DNA reads TGTGCCAGCAGGCAAGCAGGGGCCGGCTACACCTTC.

This clonotype came up many times. J is TRBJ1-6 and V is TRBV27, with TRBD1 identical over 8 bases. The CDR3 runs to 14 residues. V lost 1 base, J lost 9 bases, and 2 bases stayed unmatched. The germline V gene has CDR1 MNHEY and CDR2 SMNVEV (reference sequence). The CDR3, as DNA: TGTGCCAGCAGTTTATTACAGGGGGGTTCACCCCTCCACTTT. Translation: CASSLLQGGSPLHF.

This clonotype has only a few counts. J is TRBJ2-1 and V is TRBV15; D might be TRBD1 (5 bases). CDR3 length equals 15 residues. The germline V gene encodes CDR1 LNHNV and CDR2 YYDKDF (reference sequence). V lost 0 bases to trimming and J lost 7 bases, with 13 bases between them. CDR3 protein: CATSRDRSGINEQFF. The CDR3 DNA follows: TGTGCCACCAGCAGAGATCGTTCAGGGATTAATGAGCAGTTCTTC.

The chain is built from TRBV10-3 and TRBJ2-1; possibly TRBD2 for D (5 bases). V lost 10 bases and J lost 0, with 13 bases in between. This CDR3 contains 14 residues. CDR1 is ENHRY and CDR2 is SYGVKD in the germline V gene. Here the CDR3 DNA reads TGTGCCAGCCATAGCGCCAGCTCCTACAATGAGCAGTTCTTC. This encodes CASHSASSYNEQFF.

This chain uses TRBV3-1 with TRBJ2-4; D may be TRBD1 or TRBD2 (6 bases each). CDR1 and CDR2 from the germline V gene are LGHDT and YNNKEL (reference sequence). Trimming shortened V by 4 bases and J by 2 bases, and 12 bases separated the two germline ends. The CDR3 covers 15 residues. CDR3 region: CASSPRGASKNIQYF. The DNA of the CDR3 is TGTGCCAGCAGCCCGAGGGGGGCCTCCAAAAACATTCAGTACTTC.

This chain joins TRBV6-2 or TRBV6-3 and TRBJ2-7; 8 nucleotides match TRBD2. The J segment lost 5 bases and the V segment lost 2 bases, leaving 11 bases of the junction unmatched. The CDR3 is made up of 16 amino acids. Germline V gene sequence: CDR1 MNHEY, CDR2 SVGEGT. The CDR3 loop is CASSYGAGGGHDEQYF. CDR3 bases: TGTGCCAGCAGTTACGGCGCGGGAGGAGGTCATGACGAGCAGTACTTC.

The rearrangement joins TRBV3-1 to TRBJ1-5; 9 bases are a match to TRBD1. The CDR3 spans 15 residues. Germline assignment: CDR1 LGHDT and CDR2 YNNKEL (reference sequence). The ends lost 3 bases at V and 4 bases at J; junction bases unmatched: 4. The CDR3, as DNA: TGTGCCAGCAGCCAGGGACAGGGAAATAATCAGCCCCAGCATTTT. Its translation: CASSQGQGNNQPQHF.

Notes on this clonotype: Possible read error: a much larger clone is one base away. The V gene is TRBV5-4, the J gene TRBJ2-7; weak D call: TRBD2 (6 bases). This CDR3 has 13 residues. CDR1 SGHNT and CDR2 YYREEE come from the germline V gene (reference sequence). The CDR3 sequence: CAGSSGLTYEQYF. CDR3 nucleotide sequence: TGTGCCGGCAGCTCGGGACTGACCTACGAGCAGTACTTC.

This chain links TRBV24-1 with TRBJ2-3; 13 bases agree with TRBD2. Germline V CDR1 and CDR2: KGHDR, SFDVKD. Unmatched junction bases numbered 4, after V lost 4 bases and J lost 4 bases. The CDR3 loop spans 16 amino acids. The CDR3 DNA reads as TGTGCCACCAGTGAACCGGGACTAGCGGGACCAGATACGCAGTATTTT. Translated: CATSEPGLAGPDTQYF.

This chain joins TRBV3-1 and TRBJ2-3; possibly TRBD1 or TRBD2 for D (6 bases each). V lost 2 bases to trimming and J lost 1 base, with 10 bases between them. Germline CDR1 is LGHDT and CDR2 is YNNKEL (reference sequence). This CDR3 contains 15 residues. CDR3 region: CASSQWGAGTDTQYF. For the CDR3, the DNA is TGTGCCAGCAGCCAATGGGGGGCCGGCACAGATACGCAGTATTTT.

The chain recombines TRBV5-1 with TRBJ2-5; 8 positions match TRBD1. From germline, CDR1 is SGHRS and CDR2 YFSETQ. This CDR3 region has 14 residues. V gave up 4 bases and J gave up 4 bases; unmatched junction bases: 6. CDR3 DNA: TGCGCCAGCAGCAAGACAGGGGCTCGAGAGACCCAGTACTTC. Its protein product is CASSKTGARETQYF.

This clonotype was observed a few times. The gene calls are TRBV19 and TRBJ1-5; 8 bases are shared with TRBD1. CDR3 length: 13 amino acids. V was pared by 11 bases and J by 2 bases, with 5 bases of the junction left unmatched. Looked up from germline, CDR1 is LNHDA and CDR2 is SQIVND (reference sequence). CDR3 in amino acids: CAGQGGGNQPQHF. CDR3 sequence (DNA): TGTGCCGGACAGGGAGGTGGCAATCAGCCCCAGCATTTT.